These 16 T cell receptor beta chains came from one sample sequenced in a study of monozygotic twins with inflammatory bowel disease. TCRdb reworked the 5' RACE reads into one entry per CDR3 protein, no DNA. This sample contains around 380,000 distinct CDR3 sequences. Sequenced sample: blood. The source of these receptors is a human donor with ulcerative colitis or Crohn's disease, or a healthy co-twin of an affected twin (not recorded which).

The chain recombines TRBV3-1 with TRBJ1-2; TCRdb reports TRBD1, a call that lacks DNA to check it against. CDR3 length: 14 amino acids. Looked up from germline, CDR1 is LGHDT and CDR2 is YNNKEL (reference sequence). This CDR3 reads CASSRGQENYGYTF.

This chain joins TRBV6-2 or TRBV6-3 and TRBJ1-6. CDR3 length: 14 amino acids. Germline V gene data show CDR1 as MNHEY and CDR2 as SVGEGT. CDR3 sequence: CASSHEGHNSPLHF.

The rearrangement links TRBV4-2 to TRBJ2-5; TCRdb designates TRBD2, a call that cannot be tested without DNA. CDR1 and CDR2 from the germline V gene are LGHNA and YNFKEQ. CDR3 length: 15 amino acids. This chain's CDR3 is CASSQEAGGRGTQYF.

The J gene is TRBJ2-7, the V gene TRBV7-9; TCRdb gives TRBD1 as the D gene, but with no DNA this cannot be confirmed. Germline loops: CDR1 SEHNR, CDR2 FQNEAQ (reference sequence). The CDR3 sequence is 15 residues long. The CDR3 loop reads CASSGGQVSSYEQYF.

The chain joins TRBV6-1 to TRBJ2-5; as DNA is missing, the TRBD2 call by TCRdb cannot be tested. Germline-derived CDR1 and CDR2 are MNHNS and SASEGT. The CDR3 spans 15 residues. The CDR3 sequence is CASSPRDSLWGTQYF.

The chain combines TRBV7-8 with TRBJ2-1; TCRdb's D call, TRBD2, is unchecked because there is no DNA. Germline V gene lookup returns CDR1 SGHVS and CDR2 FQNEAQ. The CDR3 consists of 16 residues. This CDR3 is CASSIRLASGNGEQFF.

The chain couples TRBV7-3 to TRBJ2-2. CDR1 is SGHTA, CDR2 FQGTGA, per germline. This CDR3 is built from 12 residues. Here the CDR3 reads CASSPTTGELFF.

The chain combines TRBV5-5 with TRBJ1-1. CDR1 is SGHKS, CDR2 YYEKEE, per germline (reference sequence). The CDR3 spans 14 residues. The CDR3 loop reads CASSLARGRTEAFF. The variable domain in full, completed from reference TRBV5-5 and TRBJ1-1, reads DAGVTQSPTHLIKTRGQQVTLRCSPISGHKSVSWYQQVLGQGPQFIFQYYEKEERGRGNFPDRFSARQFPNYSSELNVNALLLGDSALYLCASSLARGRTEAFFGQGTRLTVV.

The chain recombines TRBV7-9 with TRBJ2-7; the TCRdb D gene call, TRBD1, has no DNA to confirm it. Germline CDR1 is SEHNR and CDR2 is FQNEAQ (reference sequence). This CDR3 comprises 14 residues. CDR3: CASSPPGQEYEQYF.

This chain links TRBV7-9 with TRBJ2-4. The germline V gene has CDR1 SEHNR and CDR2 FQNEAQ (reference sequence). The length of the CDR3 is 15 residues. CDR3 loop: CASSLNGAAKNIQYF.

The CDR3 loop is CASSYNTGTEQYF. The gene calls are TRBV6-5 and TRBJ2-7; TCRdb selects TRBD1, and the lack of DNA leaves this call unchecked. The CDR3 is made up of 13 amino acids. Germline V gene data show CDR1 as MNHEY and CDR2 as SVGAGI.

The V and J genes are TRBV7-2 and TRBJ2-3; TCRdb names TRBD1, which stays unverified in the absence of DNA. This CDR3 is built from 16 residues. CDR1 and CDR2 from the germline V gene are SGHTA and FQGNSA. CDR3 residues: CASSPDGTITVLTQYF. Complete variable domain (other parts from reference TRBV7-2 and TRBJ2-3): GAGVSQSPSNKVTEKGKDVELRCDPISGHTALYWYRQSLGQGLEFLIYFQGNSAPDKSGLPSDRFSAERTGGSVSTLTIQRTQQEDSAVYLCASSPDGTITVLTQYFGPGTRLTVL.

This sequence joins TRBV7-9 and TRBJ2-5; without DNA, the TCRdb call of TRBD1 cannot be checked. The length of the CDR3 is 15 residues. Per the germline V gene, CDR1 is SEHNR and CDR2 is FQNEAQ (reference sequence). CDR3 loop: CASSSEKTGRGTQYF.

The chain is built from TRBV7-6 and TRBJ2-5; lacking DNA, the TRBD2 call made by TCRdb goes unchecked. The CDR3 contains 16 residues. Germline CDR1 and CDR2: SGHVS and FNYEAQ. CDR3 region: CASSSPSGKGEETQYF.

The chain is built from TRBV7-6 and TRBJ2-1. This CDR3 is built from 14 residues. Germline-derived CDR1 and CDR2 are SGHVS and FNYEAQ. The CDR3 region is CASTPRMGSNEQFF.

The rearrangement links TRBV24-1 to TRBJ2-1; without DNA, the TCRdb call of TRBD2 cannot be checked. The germline CDR1 and CDR2 sequences are KGHDR and SFDVKD. This CDR3 has 14 amino acids. The CDR3 loop reads CATSGSGSSVEQFF.